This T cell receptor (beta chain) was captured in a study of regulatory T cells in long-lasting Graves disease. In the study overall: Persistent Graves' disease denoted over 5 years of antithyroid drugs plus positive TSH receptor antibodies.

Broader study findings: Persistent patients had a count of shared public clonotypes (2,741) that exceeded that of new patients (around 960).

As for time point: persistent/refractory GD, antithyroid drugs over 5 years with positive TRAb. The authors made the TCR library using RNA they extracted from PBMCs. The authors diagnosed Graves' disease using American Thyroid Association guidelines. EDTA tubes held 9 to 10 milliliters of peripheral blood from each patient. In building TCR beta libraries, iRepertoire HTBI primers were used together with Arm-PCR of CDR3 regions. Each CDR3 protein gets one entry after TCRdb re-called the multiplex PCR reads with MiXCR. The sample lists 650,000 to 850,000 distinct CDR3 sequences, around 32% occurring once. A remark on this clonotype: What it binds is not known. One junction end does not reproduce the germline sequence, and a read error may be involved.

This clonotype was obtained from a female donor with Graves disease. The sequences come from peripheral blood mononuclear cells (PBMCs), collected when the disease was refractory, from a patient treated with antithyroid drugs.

The CDR3 sequence: CASSVGGTTEASF. The CDR3 nucleotides read TGTGCCAGCAGCGTAGGCGGGACCACTGAAGCTTCCTTT. The chain joins TRBV9 to TRBJ1-1, with D possibly being TRBD1 (5 bases). Germline CDR1 SGDLS, CDR2 YYNGEE. This CDR3 is 13 amino acids long.